Presented here are 25 T cell receptor beta chains from one specimen sequenced in a study of shared clonotypes between healthy human individuals. It was CD45RO-negative cells, positively selected for CCR7, that made up naive CD8 cells, with terminally differentiated effector memory CD45RA+ cells excluded. Assay used: immunoSEQ multiplex PCR; TCRdb lists only in-frame clones, some missing. The sample has approximately 810,000 clones, 80% to 95% seen once. Sequenced material: naive CD8+ T cells sorted from blood. Receptors were obtained from a man aged 30 to 39 in good health.

The chain employs TRBV10-2 and TRBJ2-7; the match to TRBD2 covers 12 bases. CDR3 length equals 15 residues. Germline values: CDR1 WSHSY, CDR2 SAAADI. The J segment lost 4 bases and the V segment lost 6 bases, leaving 7 bases of the junction unmatched. In DNA, the CDR3 is TGCGCCAGCAGAGGACCTGGACTAGCGGGATACGAGCAGTACTTC. Translating it yields CASRGPGLAGYEQYF.

The chain joins TRBV27 to TRBJ2-1; 7 positions agree with TRBD1. Trimming removed 7 bases from V and 5 bases from J; junction bases left unmatched: 11. The germline CDR1 and CDR2 sequences are MNHEY and SMNVEV (reference sequence). This CDR3 is built from 15 residues. CDR3 amino acids: CASTPGQPIDNEQFF. In DNA, the CDR3 is TGTGCCAGCACCCCGGGACAGCCTATAGACAATGAGCAGTTCTTC.

This chain connects TRBV4-3 to TRBJ2-7; TRBD2 agrees at 7 bases. Germline V gives CDR1 LGHNA, CDR2 YSLEER. Losses at the gene ends were 1 base for V and 1 base for J; bases not matched to a gene: 4. The CDR3 contains 15 residues. CDR3 in amino acids: CASSQGLAASYEQYF. CDR3 bases: TGCGCCAGCAGCCAAGGTCTAGCGGCATCCTACGAGCAGTACTTC.

This sequence joins TRBV7-9 and TRBJ2-3; possibly TRBD1 for D (7 bases). This CDR3 has 16 residues. CDR1 and CDR2 from the germline V gene are SEHNR and FQNEAQ (reference sequence). Trimming pared 5 bases from V and 4 bases from J, leaving 19 bases between. The CDR3 loop reads CASSNTGAWGADTQYF. DNA of the CDR3: TGTGCCAGCAGCAACACAGGGGCTTGGGGGGCAGATACGCAGTATTTT.

The chain links TRBV27 to TRBJ2-2, with D tentatively TRBD2 (5 bases). Trimming shortened V by 6 bases and J by 4 bases, and 15 bases separated the two germline ends. The CDR3 spans 15 residues. CDR1 is MNHEY and CDR2 is SMNVEV in the germline V gene (reference sequence). DNA of the CDR3: TGTGCCAGCAGCCCTGTAAGAGGAGGCACCGGGGAGCTGTTTTTT. This codes for CASSPVRGGTGELFF.

The rearrangement uses TRBV11-2 and TRBJ2-7; D gene unclear. This CDR3 region has 13 residues. From germline, CDR1 is SGHAT and CDR2 FQNNGV. Trimming took 1 base from V and 2 from J, leaving 6 bases between them. The CDR3 sequence is CASSLADTYEQYF. The CDR3 nucleotides read TGTGCCAGCAGCTTAGCGGATACCTACGAGCAGTACTTC. Based on the CDR3 plus reference TRBV11-2 and TRBJ2-7, the full variable domain is EAGVAQSPRYKIIEKRQSVAFWCNPISGHATLYWYQQILGQGPKLLIQFQNNGVVDDSQLPKDRFSAERLKGVDSTLKIQPAKLEDSAVYLCASSLADTYEQYFGPGTRLTVT.

The chain links TRBV6-6 to TRBJ2-1, with D tentatively TRBD2 (5 bases). Trimming cost V 8 bases and J 2 bases, with 10 bases left between them. CDR1 and CDR2 from the germline V gene are MNHNY and SVGAGI (reference sequence). This CDR3 spans 13 amino acids. This CDR3 reads CASSYGAYNEQFF. CDR3 bases: TGTGCCAGCTCTTACGGGGCCTACAATGAGCAGTTCTTC.

The DNA of the CDR3 is TGTGCCAGCAGCTTGATGCAGGGGCGATCCGGGGAGCTGTTTTTT. It encodes CASSLMQGRSGELFF. V gene TRBV5-5 combines with J gene TRBJ2-2; weak D call: TRBD1 (6 bases). CDR3 length equals 15 residues. Germline loops: CDR1 SGHKS, CDR2 YYEKEE (reference sequence). V shed 1 base and J shed 6 bases, with 13 bases lying between them.

This chain links TRBV23-1 with TRBJ2-7; TRBD2 aligns across 7 bases. TRBV23-1 is identified as an open reading frame with a role that is uncertain. This CDR3 is built from 13 residues. V was clipped by 6 bases and J by 4 bases; unmatched bases: 6. Here the CDR3 reads CASSRGREYEQYF. CDR3 nucleotides: TGCGCCAGCAGCCGCGGGAGAGAATACGAGCAGTACTTC.

The rearrangement uses TRBV25-1 and TRBJ2-4; no definite D call. The length of the CDR3 is 16 residues. Germline values: CDR1 MGHDK, CDR2 SYGVNS. V was cut by 1 base and J by 3 bases, with 13 bases left in between. The DNA for the CDR3 is TGTGCCAGCAGTGAATCCGGCGTCCGTCTCAAAAACATTCAGTACTTC. It codes for CASSESGVRLKNIQYF.

This chain uses TRBV28 with TRBJ1-5; a weak D match, TRBD1 (6 bases). Germline CDR1 and CDR2: MDHEN and SYDVKM. The CDR3 extends over 16 amino acids. Trimming left V 6 bases short and J 0 bases short, with 15 bases between. The CDR3 reads CASSPWDIYSNQPQHF. The CDR3 DNA follows: TGTGCCAGCAGCCCTTGGGACATCTATAGCAATCAGCCCCAGCATTTT.

The CDR3 DNA follows: TGTGCCAGCAGCTTAATTGGTGCAACTAATGAAAAACTGTTTTTT. It encodes CASSLIGATNEKLFF. The chain uses TRBV7-9 and TRBJ1-4; D gene uncertain. The V end was cut by 2 bases, the J end by 0 bases, with 7 bases between. Germline CDR1 and CDR2: SEHNR and FQNEAQ (reference sequence). CDR3 length equals 15 residues.

The rearrangement uses TRBV23-1 and TRBJ2-3; 8 bases agree with TRBD1. TRBV23-1 is flagged as an ORF with uncertain function. Trimming took 3 bases from V and 5 from J; bases not matched to a gene: 4. The CDR3 is 14 amino acids. The CDR3 loop reads CASSQPRGRDTQYF. Here the CDR3 DNA reads TGCGCCAGCAGTCAGCCCAGGGGGCGAGATACGCAGTATTTT.

The CDR3 region has the DNA TGTGCCAGCAGTGCAGGGGATCTTTCCAAAAACATTCAGTACTTC. Amino acid sequence: CASSAGDLSKNIQYF. The chain carries TRBV2 and TRBJ2-4; D might be TRBD1 (6 bases). V was trimmed by 4 bases and J by 2 bases, leaving 12 bases between them. CDR3 length: 15 residues. Germline V gives CDR1 SNHLY, CDR2 FYNNEI.

This chain links TRBV7-2 with TRBJ2-1; D is ambiguous. With 0 bases removed from V and 9 bases from J, the gap between germline ends came to 18 bases. The CDR3 runs to 16 residues. The germline gives CDR1 SGHTA, CDR2 FQGNSA. The CDR3 sequence: CASSLALGWPVGEQFF. CDR3 DNA sequence: TGTGCCAGCAGCTTAGCGCTCGGCTGGCCGGTGGGTGAGCAGTTCTTC.

The chain couples TRBV27 to TRBJ2-7, with D perhaps matching TRBD1 (6 bases). Between the trimmed V and J ends, which lost 6 bases and 0 bases, there was a span of 9 bases. Germline lookup yields CDR1 MNHEY and CDR2 SMNVEV (reference sequence). The CDR3 spans 13 residues. The DNA for the CDR3 is TGTGCCAGCAGCCCGGACAGCTCCTACGAGCAGTACTTC. It translates to CASSPDSSYEQYF.

The chain uses TRBV7-9 and TRBJ1-2; 7 nucleotides align to TRBD1. The germline gives CDR1 SEHNR, CDR2 FQNEAQ (reference sequence). There are 15 residues in the CDR3. V dropped 5 bases and J dropped 6; count of bases not matched to a gene: 12. In nucleotides, the CDR3 is TGTGCCAGCAGCCGACGAGGGACAGACAATGATGGCTACACCTTC. Protein product: CASSRRGTDNDGYTF.

The CDR3 sequence: CASSLLGEGFYNEQFF. The CDR3 region has the DNA TGTGCCAGCAGCTTATTAGGGGAGGGCTTCTACAATGAGCAGTTCTTC. The V and J genes are TRBV7-9 and TRBJ2-1; 7 bases align to TRBD2. The CDR3 length is 16 residues. Looked up from germline, CDR1 is SEHNR and CDR2 is FQNEAQ (reference sequence). V lost 2 bases to trimming and J lost 3 bases; unmatched junction nucleotides: 7.

The chain employs TRBV7-6 and TRBJ2-1; D is unclear. CDR3 size: 14 residues. Germline V gene sequence: CDR1 SGHVS, CDR2 FNYEAQ. Trimming took 1 base from V and 12 from J, leaving 16 bases between them. The CDR3 DNA is TGTGCCAGCAGCTTAGAGACCTCCACGACCGCGCAGTTCTTC. Translated, it gives CASSLETSTTAQFF.

J is TRBJ2-2 and V is TRBV7-9; a weak D match, TRBD2 (5 bases). Trimming removed 5 bases from V and 4 bases from J, with 20 bases in between. Per the germline V gene, CDR1 is SEHNR and CDR2 is FQNEAQ (reference sequence). This CDR3 region has 17 residues. CDR3 bases: TGTGCCAGCAGCCGAGGAGACTTTAGCGAGCCCACCGGGGAGCTGTTTTTT. Protein sequence: CASSRGDFSEPTGELFF.

The J gene is TRBJ2-5, the V gene TRBV7-9; D gene uncertain. The CDR3 consists of 13 residues. Looked up from germline, CDR1 is SEHNR and CDR2 is FQNEAQ (reference sequence). V dropped 1 base and J dropped 2 bases, with 5 bases sitting between them. CDR3 amino acids: CASSLVQQETQYF. The CDR3, as DNA: TGTGCCAGCAGCTTAGTACAACAAGAGACCCAGTACTTC.

The rearrangement links TRBV25-1 to TRBJ2-5, with D unclear. Germline V gene data show CDR1 as MGHDK and CDR2 as SYGVNS. This CDR3 region has 14 residues. Trimming took 1 base from V and 5 from J, leaving 11 bases between them. DNA for the CDR3: TGTGCCAGCAGTGAATTTCGGGCCTCGGAGACCCAGTACTTC. Translating gives CASSEFRASETQYF.

The gene calls are TRBV5-6 and TRBJ2-7; D unresolved. The V end lost 4 bases, the J end lost 3 bases, and 14 bases lay between the germline ends. CDR3 length equals 14 residues. CDR1 is SGHDT, CDR2 YYEEEE, per germline. The CDR3 protein is CASSIEGSGYEQYF. Here the CDR3 DNA reads TGTGCCAGCAGCATAGAAGGATCGGGCTACGAGCAGTACTTC. Full variable domain (missing parts from reference TRBV5-6 and TRBJ2-7): DAGVTQSPTHLIKTRGQQVTLRCSPKSGHDTVSWYQQALGQGPQFIFQYYEEEERQRGNFPDRFSGHQFPNYSSELNVNALLLGDSALYLCASSIEGSGYEQYFGPGTRLTVT.

This sequence joins TRBV6-4 and TRBJ1-4; possible D gene TRBD1, 6 bases. The CDR3 runs to 14 residues. V was trimmed by 11 bases and J by 4 bases, leaving 17 bases between them. Germline CDR1 MRHNA, CDR2 SNTAGT. CDR3: CASGGALLNEKLFF. In nucleotides, the CDR3 is TGTGCCTCTGGGGGGGCGCTGCTTAATGAAAAACTGTTTTTT.

V usage is TRBV15 and J usage is TRBJ2-5, with 7 bases that match TRBD1. The CDR3 contains 16 residues. Germline V gene sequence: CDR1 LNHNV, CDR2 YYDKDF (reference sequence). After removal of 3 bases from V and 0 bases from J, the junction contained 7 bases not matched to a gene. CDR3 residues: CATSRGTAMYQETQYF. The CDR3 nucleotides are TGTGCCACCAGCAGGGGGACAGCGATGTACCAAGAGACCCAGTACTTC.